This record concerns one TCR beta chain sequence. Generated by immunoSEQ multiplex PCR, the TCRdb table keeps only in-frame clones and is missing some. The sample holds around 70,000 clones, roughly 82% seen once. Individuals having autoimmune disease history or systemic immunosuppression were not enrolled. This sample is drawn from a study of OX40 agonist ivuxolimab in advanced cancers. As for the study in general: The patients' treatment was ivuxolimab, an agonistic anti-OX40 (CD134) antibody.

The TCR sequence derives from an adult with an advanced solid tumor such as melanoma, head and neck, liver or kidney cancer. Sequencing was performed on CD4+ or CD8+ T cells sorted from blood, taken in a trial of the OX40 agonist ivuxolimab.

The CDR3: CSVGPQGTEQFF. CDR3 bases: TGCAGCGTTGGGCCCCAGGGTACTGAGCAGTTCTTC. V is TRBV29-1 and J is TRBJ2-1; TRBD1 might be the D (5 bases). This CDR3 has 12 residues. The germline CDR1 and CDR2 sequences are SQVTM and ANQGSEA. V dropped 4 bases and J dropped 9 bases, with 13 bases sitting between them.